These 17 T cell receptor beta chains came from one sample sequenced in a study of OX40 agonist ivuxolimab in advanced cancers. Generated by immunoSEQ multiplex PCR, the TCRdb table keeps only in-frame clones and is missing some. The table lists about 83,000 clones, under 90% of them singletons. This sample comprised CD4+ or CD8+ T cells sorted from blood, obtained in a trial of the OX40 agonist ivuxolimab. Every receptor here comes from an adult with an advanced solid tumor such as melanoma, head and neck, liver or kidney cancer.

The gene calls are TRBV5-1 and TRBJ2-1; TRBD2 is a possible D gene (6 bases). Germline-derived CDR1 and CDR2 are SGHRS and YFSETQ. CDR3 size: 14 residues. Between the trimmed V and J ends, which lost 3 bases and 8 bases, there was a span of 15 bases. The CDR3 DNA sequence: TGCGCCAGCAGCTGGGGACTGGAAACTGATGAGCAGTTCTTC. Translating gives CASSWGLETDEQFF.

This clone was counted between two and nine times. The J gene is TRBJ1-2, the V gene TRBV28, with 11 positions matching TRBD1. CDR3 length equals 15 residues. V shed 4 bases, J shed 8 bases, and the junction held 9 bases outside the gene matches. Germline assignment: CDR1 MDHEN and CDR2 SYDVKM. The CDR3 loop reads CASSSTGTGGGGYTF. Here the CDR3 DNA reads TGTGCCAGCAGTTCCACCGGGACAGGGGGGGGAGGCTACACCTTC.

The chain employs TRBV9 and TRBJ2-5; tentatively, D is TRBD1 (5 bases). V was cut by 4 bases and J by 9 bases, with 16 bases left in between. Germline CDR1 and CDR2: SGDLS and YYNGEE. This CDR3 is 13 amino acids long. For the CDR3, the DNA is TGTGCCAGCAGCCCTCAGACAGACCCGCCCCAGTACTTC. Its protein product is CASSPQTDPPQYF.

Only one count was recorded for this clone. This chain joins TRBV7-2 and TRBJ2-3; D gene unclear. Germline V gene lookup returns CDR1 SGHTA and CDR2 FQGNSA. The CDR3 has 16 amino acids. The ends were cut back, 0 bases at V and 3 bases at J, with 13 bases in the middle. The CDR3 sequence: CASSLALSLATDTQYF. The CDR3 DNA reads as TGTGCCAGCAGCTTAGCGCTGTCTTTGGCGACAGATACGCAGTATTTT.

To note about this clone: Other DNA sequences within the sample encode an identical CDR3. The rearrangement links TRBV2 to TRBJ2-7; D possibly corresponds to TRBD2 (6 bases). V was shortened by 10 bases and J by 2 bases, with 21 bases between the two germline ends. This CDR3 comprises 15 residues. Germline CDR1 and CDR2: SNHLY and FYNNEI. The CDR3: CATPGLANGAYEQYF. The CDR3 nucleotides read TGTGCCACCCCGGGACTGGCAAACGGAGCCTACGAGCAGTACTTC.

V is TRBV28 and J is TRBJ2-7; D not certain. V dropped 3 bases and J dropped 6 bases, with 9 bases sitting between them. There are 12 residues in the CDR3. The germline V gene encodes CDR1 MDHEN and CDR2 SYDVKM. The CDR3 DNA is TGTGCCAGCAGTTTGGCCGTTACCGAGCAGTACTTC. The encoded protein is CASSLAVTEQYF.

The V gene is TRBV16, the J gene TRBJ1-6; D perhaps matches TRBD1 (5 bases). This CDR3 is 15 amino acids long. Trimming pared 3 bases from V and 6 bases from J, leaving 12 bases between. From germline, CDR1 is KGHSY and CDR2 FQNENV. The CDR3 coding sequence is TGTGCCAGCAGCCAGGTCCAGGGATTTAATTCACCCCTCCACTTT. This translates into CASSQVQGFNSPLHF.

The chain has TRBV7-8 and TRBJ1-1; 10 bases align to TRBD1. The V and J ends lost 7 bases and 8 bases, in that order; junction bases with no gene match: 19. There are 17 residues in the CDR3. CDR1 and CDR2 from the germline V gene are SGHVS and FQNEAQ. CDR3 coding DNA: TGTGCCAGCAACGATCCCGACAGGGGGCTCCCAAACGACGAAGCTTTCTTT. This gives the protein CASNDPDRGLPNDEAFF.

This chain connects TRBV7-6 to TRBJ2-3, with D tentatively TRBD1 (7 bases). V shed 5 bases and J shed 2 bases, with 17 bases lying between them. Germline values: CDR1 SGHVS, CDR2 FNYEAQ. The CDR3 spans 16 residues. The chain's CDR3 is CASSRRGQLFTDTQYF. CDR3 bases: TGTGCCAGCAGCAGGAGGGGACAGCTTTTCACAGATACGCAGTATTTT.

This chain connects TRBV19 to TRBJ1-6; D not resolved. There are 13 residues in the CDR3. Germline V gene sequence: CDR1 LNHDA, CDR2 SQIVND (reference sequence). The V end was cut by 7 bases, the J end by 7 bases, with 11 bases between. The CDR3, as DNA: TGTGCCAGTAATAGGGCTCTAAATTCACCCCTCCACTTT. Translating gives CASNRALNSPLHF.

This CDR3 reads CASSLYGGTGDEKLFF. CDR3 in DNA: TGTGCCAGCTCACTCTATGGTGGGACAGGGGACGAAAAACTGTTTTTT. The chain carries TRBV18 and TRBJ1-4; 10 bases are shared with TRBD1. CDR3 length: 16 amino acids. Germline V lookup: CDR1 KGHSH, CDR2 LQKENI. With V trimmed by 4 bases and J by 8 bases, 10 bases remained unmatched.

The chain combines TRBV7-3 with TRBJ2-1; a possible D gene is TRBD2 (6 bases). Germline CDR1 reads SGHTA; CDR2 reads FQGTGA. Trimming shortened V by 5 bases and J by 9 bases, and 14 bases separated the two germline ends. The CDR3 totals 13 residues. The CDR3 here is CASSPAGLTEQFF. CDR3 sequence (DNA): TGTGCCAGCAGCCCCGCCGGACTAACTGAGCAGTTCTTC.

The gene calls are TRBV28 and TRBJ2-1; 15 bases are shared with TRBD2. V dropped 5 bases and J dropped 5; count of bases not matched to a gene: 7. Germline-derived CDR1 and CDR2 are MDHEN and SYDVKM. This CDR3 spans 17 amino acids. The CDR3 sequence is CASSPWTSGGVDNEQFF. CDR3 nucleotides: TGTGCCAGCAGTCCCTGGACTAGCGGGGGGGTCGACAATGAGCAGTTCTTC. The full variable domain, its missing parts supplied by reference TRBV28 and TRBJ2-1, is DVKVTQSSRYLVKRTGEKVFLECVQDMDHENMFWYRQDPGLGLRLIYFSYDVKMKEKGDIPEGYSVSREKKERFSLILESASTNQTSMYLCASSPWTSGGVDNEQFFGPGTRLTVL.

V is TRBV6-6 and J is TRBJ1-1; 8 bases line up with TRBD1. The germline gives CDR1 MNHNY, CDR2 SVGAGI (reference sequence). The CDR3 is 16 amino acids. V was pared by 0 bases and J by 6 bases, with 9 bases of the junction left unmatched. This chain's CDR3 is CASSYSGQGPTPEAFF. CDR3 DNA: TGTGCCAGCAGTTACTCAGGACAGGGCCCCACCCCTGAAGCTTTCTTT.

CDR3 sequence reads: CASSLAGGYEQYF. The CDR3 nucleotides are TGTGCCAGCAGCTTGGCAGGGGGGTACGAGCAGTACTTC. The chain is built from TRBV7-9 and TRBJ2-7, with D possibly matching TRBD1 (7 bases). CDR1 and CDR2 from the germline V gene are SEHNR and FQNEAQ (reference sequence). V lost 3 bases, J lost 4 bases, and 10 bases lay in between. The CDR3 is 13 amino acids. Full variable domain (missing parts from reference TRBV7-9 and TRBJ2-7): DTGVSQNPRHKITKRGQNVTFRCDPISEHNRLYWYRQTLGQGPEFLTYFQNEAQLEKSRLLSDRFSAERPKGSFSTLEIQRTEQGDSAMYLCASSLAGGYEQYFGPGTRLTVT.

This clone has only a few counts. The V call is TRBV2, the J call TRBJ2-1, with 8 bases identical to TRBD2. CDR3 length equals 15 residues. Germline CDR1 and CDR2: SNHLY and FYNNEI. The trim removed 3 bases at V and 6 bases at J, leaving 7 bases unmatched. The DNA of the CDR3 is TGTGCCAGCAGTGAGAAGTCGGGGGGGGTCAATGAGCAGTTCTTC. It is translated as CASSEKSGGVNEQFF.

The rearrangement links TRBV6-5 to TRBJ1-2; D is unclear. Germline loops: CDR1 MNHEY, CDR2 SVGAGI. CDR3 size: 14 residues. Trimming stripped 2 bases from V and 7 bases from J, with 14 bases between. The DNA for the CDR3 is TGTGCCAGCAGTTACACGGACGGGAGATTTGGCTACACCTTC. This codes for CASSYTDGRFGYTF.